This T cell receptor (beta chain) appears in the sequencing data of a study of cytomegalovirus exposure and HLA in healthy donors. For the study at large: Within the Caucasian-associated ancestry cluster were roughly 81% of the 398 genotyped donors. Study-wide results and limits: It was approximately 160 TCR beta chains that were listed as cytomegalovirus-associated.

PCR used 60 Vbeta primers and 13 Jbeta primers. Sequencing used immunoSEQ multiplex PCR; TCRdb keeps in-frame clones, though not all of them. The profile covers around 64,000 clones, with about 77% appearing a single time and approximately 6.3% taken by the ten largest. In the case of this clone: What it binds is not known.

This receptor was identified in a man aged 30-40 years in good health and CMV-seropositive. The source material was PBMCs.

Here the CDR3 DNA reads TGTGCCAGCACAAACAATTACAGGGGGCGCGATGAAAAACTGTTTTTT. Translating gives CASTNNYRGRDEKLFF. The V gene is TRBV7-9, the J gene TRBJ1-4; 9 bases fit TRBD1. The CDR3 is 16 amino acids. Per germline, CDR1 SEHNR and CDR2 FQNEAQ (reference sequence). The V and J ends lost 7 bases and 6 bases, in that order; junction bases with no gene match: 12. The variable domain in full, with the rest retrieved from reference TRBV7-9 and TRBJ1-4, is DTGVSQNPRHKITKRGQNVTFRCDPISEHNRLYWYRQTLGQGPEFLTYFQNEAQLEKSRLLSDRFSAERPKGSFSTLEIQRTEQGDSAMYLCASTNNYRGRDEKLFFGSGTQLSVL.